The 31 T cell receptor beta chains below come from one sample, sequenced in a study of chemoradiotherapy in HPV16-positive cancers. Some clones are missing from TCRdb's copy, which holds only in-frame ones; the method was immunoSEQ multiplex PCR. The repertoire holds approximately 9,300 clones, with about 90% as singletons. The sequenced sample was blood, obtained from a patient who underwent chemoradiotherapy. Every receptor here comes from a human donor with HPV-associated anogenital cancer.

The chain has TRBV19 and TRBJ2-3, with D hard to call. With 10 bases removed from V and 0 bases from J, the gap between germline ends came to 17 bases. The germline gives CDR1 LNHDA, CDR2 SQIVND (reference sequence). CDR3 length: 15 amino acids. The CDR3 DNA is TGTGCCACCAGTAAGACCCTAATAAGCACAGATACGCAGTATTTT. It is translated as CATSKTLISTDTQYF.

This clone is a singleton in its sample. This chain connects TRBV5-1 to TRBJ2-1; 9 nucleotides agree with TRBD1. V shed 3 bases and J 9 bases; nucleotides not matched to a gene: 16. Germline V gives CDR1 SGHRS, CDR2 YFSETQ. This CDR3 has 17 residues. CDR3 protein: CASSWKSPGQGGGEQFF. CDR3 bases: TGCGCCAGCAGCTGGAAATCACCGGGACAGGGAGGTGGTGAGCAGTTCTTC.

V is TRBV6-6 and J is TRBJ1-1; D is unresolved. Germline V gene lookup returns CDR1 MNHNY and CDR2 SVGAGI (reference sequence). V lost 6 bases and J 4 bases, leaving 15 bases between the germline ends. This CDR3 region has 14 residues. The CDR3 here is CASSRSGESTEAFF. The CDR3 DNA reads TGTGCCAGCAGCCGTTCTGGGGAGAGCACTGAAGCTTTCTTT.

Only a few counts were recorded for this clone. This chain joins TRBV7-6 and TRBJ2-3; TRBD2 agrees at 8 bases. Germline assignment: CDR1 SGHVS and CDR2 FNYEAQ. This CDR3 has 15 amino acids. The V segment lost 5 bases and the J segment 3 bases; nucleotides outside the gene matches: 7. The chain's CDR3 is CASSPLAGGTDTQYF. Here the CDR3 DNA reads TGTGCCAGCAGCCCCCTCGCGGGGGGAACAGATACGCAGTATTTT.

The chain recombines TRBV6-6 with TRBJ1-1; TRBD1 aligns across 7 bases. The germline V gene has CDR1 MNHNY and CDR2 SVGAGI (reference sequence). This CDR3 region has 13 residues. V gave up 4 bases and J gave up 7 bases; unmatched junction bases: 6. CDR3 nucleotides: TGTGCCAGCAGTTCCGGGACAGCCCTTGAAGCTTTCTTT. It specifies CASSSGTALEAFF.

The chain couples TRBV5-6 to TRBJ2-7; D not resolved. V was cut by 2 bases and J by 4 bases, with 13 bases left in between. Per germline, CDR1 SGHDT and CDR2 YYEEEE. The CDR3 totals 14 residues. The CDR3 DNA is TGTGCCAGCAGCTTTAGATCTCGAGCGTACGAGCAGTACTTC. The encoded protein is CASSFRSRAYEQYF.

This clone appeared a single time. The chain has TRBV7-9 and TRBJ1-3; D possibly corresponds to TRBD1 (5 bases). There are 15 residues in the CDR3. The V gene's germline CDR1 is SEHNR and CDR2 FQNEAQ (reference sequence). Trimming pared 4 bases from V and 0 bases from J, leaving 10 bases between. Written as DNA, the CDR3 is TGTGCCAGCAGCTCTGACAGAGACTCTGGAAACACCATATATTTT. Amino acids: CASSSDRDSGNTIYF.

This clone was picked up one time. CDR3 amino acids: CASSYGLFHSNQPQHF. The CDR3 nucleotides read TGTGCCAGCAGTTATGGGTTATTTCATAGCAATCAGCCCCAGCATTTT. The rearrangement uses TRBV5-8 and TRBJ1-5; D is ambiguous. Trimming cost V 5 bases and J 0 bases, with 15 bases left between them. This CDR3 is built from 16 residues. Germline assignment: CDR1 SGHTS and CDR2 YDEGEE.

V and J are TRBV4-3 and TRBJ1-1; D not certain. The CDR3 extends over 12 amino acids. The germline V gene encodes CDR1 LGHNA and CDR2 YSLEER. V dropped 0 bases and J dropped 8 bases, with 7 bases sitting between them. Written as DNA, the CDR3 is TGCGCCAGCAGCCAAGAGATCGGCGAAGCTTTCTTT. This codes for CASSQEIGEAFF.

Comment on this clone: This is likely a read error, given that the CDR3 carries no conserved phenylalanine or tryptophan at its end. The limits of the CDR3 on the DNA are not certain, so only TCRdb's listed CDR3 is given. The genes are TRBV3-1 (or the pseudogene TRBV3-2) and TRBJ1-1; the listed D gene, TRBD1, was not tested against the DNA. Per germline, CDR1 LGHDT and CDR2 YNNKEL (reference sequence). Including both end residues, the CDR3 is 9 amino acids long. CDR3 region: CASSQGGTE.

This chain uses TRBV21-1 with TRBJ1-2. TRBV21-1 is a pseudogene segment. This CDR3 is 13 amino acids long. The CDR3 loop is CASSKGISFGYTF. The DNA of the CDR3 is TGTGCCAGCAGCAAAGGGATCTCGTTCGGCTACACCTTC.

CDR3 amino acids: CASSDRRGGGFF. In nucleotides, the CDR3 is TGCGCCAGCAGTGATAGGCGTGGGGGCGGTTTCTTC. The chain recombines TRBV10-2 with TRBJ2-1, with a weak D call TRBD1 (6 bases). The ends were cut back, 3 bases at V and 16 bases at J, with 16 bases in the middle. CDR3 size: 12 residues. Germline V gives CDR1 WSHSY, CDR2 SAAADI.

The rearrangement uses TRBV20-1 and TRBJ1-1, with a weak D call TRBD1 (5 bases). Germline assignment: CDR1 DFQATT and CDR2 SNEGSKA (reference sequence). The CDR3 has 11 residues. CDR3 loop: CRNPGPPEAFF. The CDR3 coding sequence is TGCAGAAACCCAGGGCCGCCTGAAGCTTTCTTT.

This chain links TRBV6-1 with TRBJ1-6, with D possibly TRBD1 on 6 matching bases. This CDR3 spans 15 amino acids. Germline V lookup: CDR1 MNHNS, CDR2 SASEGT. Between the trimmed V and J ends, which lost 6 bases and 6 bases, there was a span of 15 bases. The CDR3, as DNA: TGTGCCAGCAGACTTCGACAGGAGGGTAATTCACCCCTCCACTTT. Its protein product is CASRLRQEGNSPLHF.

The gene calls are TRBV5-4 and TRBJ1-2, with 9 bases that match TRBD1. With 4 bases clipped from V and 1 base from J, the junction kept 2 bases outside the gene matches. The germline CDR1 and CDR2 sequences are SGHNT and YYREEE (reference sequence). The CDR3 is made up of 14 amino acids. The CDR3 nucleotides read TGTGCCAGCAGCGCGACAGGGGGTAACTATGGCTACACCTTC. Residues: CASSATGGNYGYTF.

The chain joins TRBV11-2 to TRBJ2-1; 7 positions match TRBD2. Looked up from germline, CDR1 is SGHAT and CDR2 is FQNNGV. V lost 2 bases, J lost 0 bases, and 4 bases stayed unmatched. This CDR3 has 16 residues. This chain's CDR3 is CASSLRGDSSYNEQFF. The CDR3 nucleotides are TGTGCCAGCAGCTTACGGGGGGATTCCTCCTACAATGAGCAGTTCTTC.

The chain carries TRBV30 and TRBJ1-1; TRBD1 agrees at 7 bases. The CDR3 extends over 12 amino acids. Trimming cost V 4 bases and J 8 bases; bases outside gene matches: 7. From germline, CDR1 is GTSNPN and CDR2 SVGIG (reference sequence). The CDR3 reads CAWIRDSMEAFF. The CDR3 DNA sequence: TGTGCCTGGATTAGGGACAGTATGGAAGCTTTCTTT.

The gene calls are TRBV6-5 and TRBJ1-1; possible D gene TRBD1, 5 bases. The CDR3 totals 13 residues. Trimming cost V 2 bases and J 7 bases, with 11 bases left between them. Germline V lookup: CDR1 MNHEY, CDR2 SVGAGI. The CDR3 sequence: CASSYDSGDEAFF. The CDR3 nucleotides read TGTGCCAGCAGTTACGACAGCGGGGATGAAGCTTTCTTT.

The CDR3 DNA is TGTGCCAGTAGTGTACAGATGAACACTGAAGCTTTCTTT. As protein: CASSVQMNTEAFF. J is TRBJ1-1 and V is TRBV19, with unresolved D. The CDR3 covers 13 residues. V lost 5 bases and J 0 bases, leaving 7 bases between the germline ends. Germline loops: CDR1 LNHDA, CDR2 SQIVND (reference sequence).

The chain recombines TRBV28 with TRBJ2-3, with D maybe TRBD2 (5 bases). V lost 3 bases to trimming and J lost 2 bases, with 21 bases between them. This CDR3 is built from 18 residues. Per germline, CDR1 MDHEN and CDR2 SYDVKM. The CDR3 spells CASSLGSGPPKFTDTQYF. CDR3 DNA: TGTGCCAGCAGTTTGGGCAGCGGTCCACCCAAATTCACAGATACGCAGTATTTT.

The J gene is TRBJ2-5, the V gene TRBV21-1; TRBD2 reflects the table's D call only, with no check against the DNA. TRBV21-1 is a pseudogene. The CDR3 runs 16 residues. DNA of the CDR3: TGTGCCAGCAGCAAAGTAGGCCTAGCGGGGGGAGAGACCCAGTACTTC. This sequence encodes CASSKVGLAGGETQYF.

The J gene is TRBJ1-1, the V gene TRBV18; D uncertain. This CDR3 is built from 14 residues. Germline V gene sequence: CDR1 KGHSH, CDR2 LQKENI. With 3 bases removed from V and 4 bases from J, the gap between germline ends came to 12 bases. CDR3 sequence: CASSPGRLLTEAFF. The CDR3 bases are TGTGCCAGCTCACCTGGGAGGCTCCTCACTGAAGCTTTCTTT.

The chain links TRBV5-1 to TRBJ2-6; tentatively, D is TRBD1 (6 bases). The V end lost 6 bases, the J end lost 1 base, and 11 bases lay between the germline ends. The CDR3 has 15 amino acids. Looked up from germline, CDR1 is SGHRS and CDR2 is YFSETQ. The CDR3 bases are TGCGCCAGCAAAGCCAGGGGATCTGGGGCCAACGTCCTGACTTTC. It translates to CASKARGSGANVLTF.

The CDR3 reads CASSLSGRALWGYTF. Here the CDR3 DNA reads TGTGCCAGCAGTTTATCGGGCAGGGCCCTGTGGGGCTACACCTTC. The V gene is TRBV27, the J gene TRBJ1-2; perhaps TRBD1 as D (5 bases). This CDR3 has 15 amino acids. Germline CDR1 reads MNHEY; CDR2 reads SMNVEV (reference sequence). Trimming removed 0 bases at V and 8 bases at J, with 16 bases between.

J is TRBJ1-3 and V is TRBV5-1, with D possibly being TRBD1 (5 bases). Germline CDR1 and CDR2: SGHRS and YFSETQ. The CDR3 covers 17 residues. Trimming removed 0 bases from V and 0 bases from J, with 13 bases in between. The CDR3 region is CASSLVPRQSSGNTIYF. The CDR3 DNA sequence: TGCGCCAGCAGCTTGGTTCCCCGACAGAGCTCTGGAAACACCATATATTTT.

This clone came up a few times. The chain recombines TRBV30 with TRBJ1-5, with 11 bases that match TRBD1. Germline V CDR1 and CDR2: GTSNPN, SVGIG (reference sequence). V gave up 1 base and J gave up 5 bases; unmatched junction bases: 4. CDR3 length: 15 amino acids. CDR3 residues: CAWSGGQGADQPQHF. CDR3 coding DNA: TGTGCCTGGAGTGGAGGACAGGGGGCCGATCAGCCCCAGCATTTT.

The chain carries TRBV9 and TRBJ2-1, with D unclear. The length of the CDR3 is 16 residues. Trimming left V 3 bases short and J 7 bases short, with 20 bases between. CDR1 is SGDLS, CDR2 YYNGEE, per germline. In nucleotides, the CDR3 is TGTGCCAGCAGCGCGTCCGGAGTGGGTTATTCGAATGAGCAGTTCTTC. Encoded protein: CASSASGVGYSNEQFF.

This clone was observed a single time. CDR3 protein: CASSPMSASLSGNTIYF. The DNA of the CDR3 is TGCGCCAGCAGCCCCATGTCAGCCTCCCTCTCTGGAAACACCATATATTTT. This chain uses TRBV5-1 with TRBJ1-3, with D unresolved. V lost 4 bases and J lost 0, with 17 bases in between. CDR1 is SGHRS and CDR2 is YFSETQ in the germline V gene. The CDR3 is 17 residues long.

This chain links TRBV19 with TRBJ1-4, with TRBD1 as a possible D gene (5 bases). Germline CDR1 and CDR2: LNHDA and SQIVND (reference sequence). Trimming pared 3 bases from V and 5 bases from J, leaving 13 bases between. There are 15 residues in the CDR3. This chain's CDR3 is CASSMGQGSNEKLFF. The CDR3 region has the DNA TGTGCCAGTAGTATGGGGCAGGGATCCAATGAAAAACTGTTTTTT. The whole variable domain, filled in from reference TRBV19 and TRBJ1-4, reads DGGITQSPKYLFRKEGQNVTLSCEQNLNHDAMYWYRQDPGQGLRLIYYSQIVNDFQKGDIAEGYSVSREKKESFPLTVTSAQKNPTAFYLCASSMGQGSNEKLFFGSGTQLSVL.

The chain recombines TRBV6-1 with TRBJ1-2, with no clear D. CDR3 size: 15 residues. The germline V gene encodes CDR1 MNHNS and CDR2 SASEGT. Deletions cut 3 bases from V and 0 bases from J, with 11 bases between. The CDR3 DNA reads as TGTGCCAGCAGTGATGTTCTCCGGGCTAACTATGGCTACACCTTC. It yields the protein CASSDVLRANYGYTF.

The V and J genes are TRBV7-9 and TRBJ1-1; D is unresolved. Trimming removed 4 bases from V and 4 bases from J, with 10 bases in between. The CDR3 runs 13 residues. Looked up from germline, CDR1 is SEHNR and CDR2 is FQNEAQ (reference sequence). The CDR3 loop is CASSSPGVTEAFF. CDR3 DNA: TGTGCCAGCAGCTCCCCCGGGGTCACTGAAGCTTTCTTT.